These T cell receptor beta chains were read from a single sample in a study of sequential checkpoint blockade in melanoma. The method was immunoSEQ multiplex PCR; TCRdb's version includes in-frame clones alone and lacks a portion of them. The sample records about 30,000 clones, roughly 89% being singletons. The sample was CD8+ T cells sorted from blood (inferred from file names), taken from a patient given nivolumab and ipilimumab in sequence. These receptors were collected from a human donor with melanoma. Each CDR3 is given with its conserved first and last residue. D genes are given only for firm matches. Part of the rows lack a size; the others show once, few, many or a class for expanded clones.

CDR3aa: CASSVRGTGELFF
CDR3nt: TGTGCCAGCAGTGTTAGGGGGACCGGGGAGCTGTTTTTT
j_gene: TRBJ2-2
d_gene: NA
v_gene: TRBV25-1
abundance: NA

CDR3aa: CASSLGAGGLGSPLHF
CDR3nt: TGCGCCAGCAGCTTGGGGGCAGGGGGCCTTGGTTCACCCCTCCACTTT
j_gene: TRBJ1-6
d_gene: TRBD1
v_gene: TRBV5-1
abundance: NA

CDR3aa: CASSLTGGTEAFF
CDR3nt: TGTGCCAGCAGCCTGACAGGGGGCACTGAAGCTTTCTTT
j_gene: TRBJ1-1
d_gene: TRBD1
v_gene: TRBV14
abundance: NA

CDR3aa: CASSEYSTGADTQYF
CDR3nt: TGTGCCAGCAGTGAGTATTCAACAGGAGCAGATACGCAGTATTTT
j_gene: TRBJ2-3
d_gene: NA
v_gene: TRBV6-1
abundance: few

CDR3aa: CASSQGGEKAFF
CDR3nt: TGTGCCAGCAGCCAAGGGGGGGAAAAAGCTTTCTTT
j_gene: TRBJ1-1
d_gene: NA
v_gene: TRBV9
abundance: NA

CDR3aa: CASSWGTSRTEAFF
CDR3nt: TGTGCCAGCAGTTGGGGGACATCCCGGACTGAAGCTTTCTTT
j_gene: TRBJ1-1
d_gene: NA
v_gene: TRBV28
abundance: NA

CDR3aa: CASTDGEVLSGNTIYF
CDR3nt: TGTGCCAGCACCGACGGGGAGGTTCTCTCTGGAAACACCATATATTTT
j_gene: TRBJ1-3
d_gene: NA
v_gene: TRBV2
abundance: NA

CDR3aa: CASSHHSSSYNSPLHF
CDR3nt: TGCGCCAGCAGCCACCACAGTAGCTCCTATAATTCACCCCTCCACTTT
j_gene: TRBJ1-6
d_gene: NA
v_gene: TRBV4-1
abundance: NA

CDR3aa: CASKGVGTGFSGANVLTF
CDR3nt: TGTGCCAGCAAGGGAGTTGGGACAGGGTTCTCTGGGGCCAACGTCCTGACTTTC
j_gene: TRBJ2-6
d_gene: TRBD1
v_gene: TRBV5-4
abundance: NA

CDR3aa: CASSPGQGASDTQYF
CDR3nt: TGTGCCAGCAGCCCGGGACAGGGGGCATCGGATACGCAGTATTTT
j_gene: TRBJ2-3
d_gene: TRBD1
v_gene: TRBV5-6
abundance: NA

CDR3aa: CAINRQGIGDYGYTF
CDR3nt: TGTGCCATCAACCGACAGGGGATAGGGGACTATGGCTACACCTTC
j_gene: TRBJ1-2
d_gene: TRBD1
v_gene: TRBV10-3
abundance: NA

CDR3aa: CASSPNVRAEAFF
CDR3nt: TGTGCCAGCAGTCCGAACGTGAGGGCTGAAGCTTTCTTT
j_gene: TRBJ1-1
d_gene: NA
v_gene: TRBV7-8
abundance: NA

CDR3aa: CASSGGPRDGYTF
CDR3nt: TGTGCCAGCAGCGGAGGACCGCGGGACGGCTACACCTTC
j_gene: TRBJ1-2
d_gene: NA
v_gene: TRBV9
abundance: NA

CDR3aa: CASSLMGLAGGPGELFF
CDR3nt: TGTGCCAGCAGCTTGATGGGACTAGCGGGGGGGCCCGGGGAGCTGTTTTTT
j_gene: TRBJ2-2
d_gene: TRBD2
v_gene: TRBV7-3
abundance: NA

CDR3aa: CASSFRDLRETQYF
CDR3nt: TGTGCCAGCAGCTTCAGGGATCTCCGGGAGACCCAGTACTTC
j_gene: TRBJ2-5
d_gene: NA
v_gene: TRBV7-8
abundance: NA

CDR3aa: CASSFVLAKNIQYF
CDR3nt: TGTGCCAGCAGCTTCGTACTAGCCAAAAACATTCAGTACTTC
j_gene: TRBJ2-4
d_gene: NA
v_gene: TRBV5-6
abundance: NA

CDR3aa: CASRSGLEETQYF
CDR3nt: TGTGCCAGCAGGTCGGGACTAGAAGAGACCCAGTACTTC
j_gene: TRBJ2-5
d_gene: TRBD2
v_gene: TRBV27
abundance: NA

CDR3aa: CASSIEQGDTEAFF
CDR3nt: TGTGCCAGTAGTATAGAGCAGGGGGACACTGAAGCTTTCTTT
j_gene: TRBJ1-1
d_gene: TRBD1
v_gene: TRBV19
abundance: NA

CDR3aa: CASRLGETQYF
CDR3nt: TGTGCCAGCAGACTAGGGGAGACCCAGTACTTC
j_gene: TRBJ2-5
d_gene: NA
v_gene: TRBV27
abundance: NA

CDR3aa: CASSLGREQFF
CDR3nt: TGTGCCAGCAGCTTGGGCAGAGAGCAGTTCTTC
j_gene: TRBJ2-1
d_gene: NA
v_gene: TRBV5-6
abundance: NA

CDR3aa: CAWRYRQVGMVNSPLHF
CDR3nt: TGTGCCTGGAGATACAGACAGGTTGGAATGGTTAATTCACCCCTCCACTTT
j_gene: TRBJ1-6
d_gene: NA
v_gene: TRBV30
abundance: NA

CDR3aa: CASSLGTGGPEETQYF
CDR3nt: TGTGCCAGCAGTTTAGGGACAGGGGGCCCCGAAGAGACCCAGTACTTC
j_gene: TRBJ2-5
d_gene: TRBD1
v_gene: TRBV27
abundance: few

CDR3aa: CASSPPRGGDSYEQYF
CDR3nt: TGTGCCAGCTCACCACCTAGGGGGGGCGATTCCTACGAGCAGTACTTC
j_gene: TRBJ2-7
d_gene: NA
v_gene: TRBV18
abundance: NA

CDR3aa: CASSDGSRDTQYF
CDR3nt: TGTGCCAGCAGCGACGGGTCGCGAGATACGCAGTATTTT
j_gene: TRBJ2-3
d_gene: NA
v_gene: TRBV11-2
abundance: NA

CDR3aa: CAWSATHLAGDAYEQYF
CDR3nt: TGTGCCTGGAGCGCAACCCACCTAGCGGGAGACGCCTACGAGCAGTACTTC
j_gene: TRBJ2-7
d_gene: TRBD2
v_gene: TRBV30
abundance: NA

CDR3aa: CSAQSGTANNEQFF
CDR3nt: TGCAGCGCCCAATCCGGGACAGCTAACAATGAGCAGTTCTTC
j_gene: TRBJ2-1
d_gene: TRBD1
v_gene: TRBV29-1
abundance: NA

CDR3aa: CASSLGRGQGNTIYF
CDR3nt: TGTGCCAGCAGCTTGGGCAGGGGGCAAGGAAACACCATATATTTT
j_gene: TRBJ1-3
d_gene: TRBD1
v_gene: TRBV5-4
abundance: NA

CDR3aa: CASSSITGVNYEQYF
CDR3nt: TGTGCCAGCAGTTCCATCACAGGGGTAAACTACGAGCAGTACTTC
j_gene: TRBJ2-7
d_gene: TRBD1
v_gene: TRBV6-1
abundance: NA

CDR3aa: CASSVDTYTDTQYF
CDR3nt: TGTGCCAGCAGCGTTGACACCTACACAGATACGCAGTATTTT
j_gene: TRBJ2-3
d_gene: NA
v_gene: TRBV9
abundance: NA

CDR3aa: CASSSRLAGVTDTQYF
CDR3nt: TGCGCCAGCAGCTCCCGCCTAGCGGGGGTCACAGATACGCAGTATTTT
j_gene: TRBJ2-3
d_gene: TRBD2
v_gene: TRBV5-1
abundance: NA

CDR3aa: CASSPRGQGSFQETQYF
CDR3nt: TGCGCCAGCAGCCCCCGGGGACAGGGGTCGTTCCAAGAGACCCAGTACTTC
j_gene: TRBJ2-5
d_gene: TRBD1
v_gene: TRBV5-1
abundance: NA

CDR3aa: CASREPGTGEDKQQYF
CDR3nt: TGTGCCAGCAGGGAACCGGGAACAGGGGAAGATAAACAGCAGTACTTC
j_gene: TRBJ2-7
d_gene: TRBD1
v_gene: TRBV2
abundance: few

CDR3aa: CASSLVWRTQETQYF
CDR3nt: TGTGCCAGCAGCTTAGTTTGGCGGACTCAAGAGACCCAGTACTTC
j_gene: TRBJ2-5
d_gene: NA
v_gene: TRBV7-2
abundance: NA

CDR3aa: CASSFVRLEGYTF
CDR3nt: TGTGCCAGCAGCTTCGTCCGTCTTGAGGGCTACACCTTC
j_gene: TRBJ1-2
d_gene: NA
v_gene: TRBV11-2
abundance: NA

CDR3aa: CASSLTGDYNEQFF
CDR3nt: TGTGCCAGCAGCTTAACGGGAGACTACAATGAGCAGTTCTTC
j_gene: TRBJ2-1
d_gene: NA
v_gene: TRBV7-9
abundance: few

CDR3aa: CASSLFPGGDYGYTF
CDR3nt: TGTGCCAGCAGTTTATTCCCGGGGGGAGACTATGGCTACACCTTC
j_gene: TRBJ1-2
d_gene: NA
v_gene: TRBV28
abundance: NA

CDR3aa: CASSFRDRNNEQFF
CDR3nt: TGTGCCAGCAGCTTCCGGGACAGGAACAATGAGCAGTTCTTC
j_gene: TRBJ2-1
d_gene: TRBD1
v_gene: TRBV13
abundance: few

CDR3aa: CASSVEDSPSTDTQYF
CDR3nt: TGTGCCAGCAGCGTAGAGGACAGTCCATCCACAGATACGCAGTATTTT
j_gene: TRBJ2-3
d_gene: NA
v_gene: TRBV9
abundance: NA

CDR3aa: CASSAGRSAGELFF
CDR3nt: TGTGCCAGCAGCGCAGGAAGATCAGCCGGGGAGCTGTTTTTT
j_gene: TRBJ2-2
d_gene: NA
v_gene: TRBV13
abundance: NA

CDR3aa: CASSLILDPGGWTEAFF
CDR3nt: TGCGCCAGCAGCTTAATTCTCGATCCGGGGGGCTGGACTGAAGCTTTCTTT
j_gene: TRBJ1-1
d_gene: NA
v_gene: TRBV5-1
abundance: NA

CDR3aa: CASSYGLPEQFF
CDR3nt: TGTGCCAGCAGTTATGGACTGCCTGAGCAGTTCTTC
j_gene: TRBJ2-1
d_gene: NA
v_gene: TRBV27
abundance: NA

CDR3aa: CASSLQRERGALNEKLFF
CDR3nt: TGCGCCAGCAGCCTCCAACGGGAGCGCGGGGCCCTTAATGAAAAACTGTTTTTT
j_gene: TRBJ1-4
d_gene: NA
v_gene: TRBV4-1
abundance: NA

CDR3aa: CSVERYNEQFF
CDR3nt: TGCAGCGTTGAACGGTACAATGAGCAGTTCTTC
j_gene: TRBJ2-1
d_gene: NA
v_gene: TRBV29-1
abundance: NA

CDR3aa: CASSQTGSGNTIYF
CDR3nt: TGTGCCAGCAGCCAGACAGGCTCTGGAAACACCATATATTTT
j_gene: TRBJ1-3
d_gene: NA
v_gene: TRBV7-6
abundance: NA

CDR3aa: CASSLGTAQSYNEQFF
CDR3nt: TGCGCCAGCAGCCTAGGGACAGCCCAATCCTACAATGAGCAGTTCTTC
j_gene: TRBJ2-1
d_gene: TRBD1
v_gene: TRBV5-1
abundance: once

CDR3aa: CASSPAGLAGVDETQYF
CDR3nt: TGTGCCAGCAGCCCCGCCGGACTAGCGGGAGTGGATGAGACCCAGTACTTC
j_gene: TRBJ2-5
d_gene: TRBD2
v_gene: TRBV4-2
abundance: NA

CDR3aa: CASSQDRGRGANVLTF
CDR3nt: TGTGCCAGCAGCCAAGACAGGGGGAGGGGGGCCAACGTCCTGACTTTC
j_gene: TRBJ2-6
d_gene: NA
v_gene: TRBV4-2
abundance: NA

CDR3aa: CASSYLRDGETQYF
CDR3nt: TGTGCCAGCAGTTACTTGCGGGACGGGGAGACCCAGTACTTC
j_gene: TRBJ2-5
d_gene: NA
v_gene: TRBV6-5
abundance: NA

CDR3aa: CASSFGGSNEKLFF
CDR3nt: TGTGCCAGCAGTTTCGGGGGGTCTAATGAAAAACTGTTTTTT
j_gene: TRBJ1-4
d_gene: NA
v_gene: TRBV27
abundance: NA

CDR3aa: CASSVDSEEAFF
CDR3nt: TGTGCCAGCAGCGTAGATTCCGAGGAGGCTTTCTTT
j_gene: TRBJ1-1
d_gene: NA
v_gene: TRBV9
abundance: NA

CDR3aa: CASIPLSGGGGYTF
CDR3nt: TGTGCCAGCATTCCCCTCTCCGGGGGGGGTGGCTACACCTTC
j_gene: TRBJ1-2
d_gene: NA
v_gene: TRBV28
abundance: NA

CDR3aa: CASSHGTPQTQYF
CDR3nt: TGTGCCAGCAGTCACGGGACACCCCAGACCCAGTACTTC
j_gene: TRBJ2-5
d_gene: NA
v_gene: TRBV27
abundance: NA